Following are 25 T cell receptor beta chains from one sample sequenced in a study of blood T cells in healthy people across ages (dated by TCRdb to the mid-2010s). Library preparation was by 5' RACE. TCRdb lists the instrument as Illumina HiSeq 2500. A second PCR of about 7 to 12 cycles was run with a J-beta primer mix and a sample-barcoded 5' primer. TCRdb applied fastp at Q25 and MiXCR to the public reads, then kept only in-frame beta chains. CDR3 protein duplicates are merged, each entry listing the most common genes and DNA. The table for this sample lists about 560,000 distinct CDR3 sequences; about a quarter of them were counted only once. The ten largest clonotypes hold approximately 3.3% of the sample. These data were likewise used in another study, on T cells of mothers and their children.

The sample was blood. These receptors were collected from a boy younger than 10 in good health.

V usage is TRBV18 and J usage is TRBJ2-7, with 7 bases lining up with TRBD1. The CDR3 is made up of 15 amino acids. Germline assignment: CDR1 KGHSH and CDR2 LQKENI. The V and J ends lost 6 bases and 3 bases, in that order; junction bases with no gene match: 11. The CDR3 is CASSEKGARVYEQYF. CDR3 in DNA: TGTGCCAGCTCCGAAAAGGGGGCGAGGGTCTACGAGCAGTACTTC.

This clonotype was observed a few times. CDR3 in DNA: TGTGCCACCAGTCCAACAGCGAACACCGGGGAGCTGTTTTTT. The encoded protein is CATSPTANTGELFF. The rearrangement links TRBV24-1 to TRBJ2-2; D not resolved. The CDR3 sequence is 14 residues long. V was pared by 6 bases and J by 0 bases, with 7 bases between. From germline, CDR1 is KGHDR and CDR2 SFDVKD.

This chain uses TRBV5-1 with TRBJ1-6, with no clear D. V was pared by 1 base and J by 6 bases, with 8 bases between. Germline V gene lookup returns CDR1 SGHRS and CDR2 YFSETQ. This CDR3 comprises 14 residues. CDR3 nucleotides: TGCGCCAGCAGCTTGATGGAGACTAATTCACCCCTCCACTTT. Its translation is CASSLMETNSPLHF. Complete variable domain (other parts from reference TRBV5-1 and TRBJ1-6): KAGVTQTPRYLIKTRGQQVTLSCSPISGHRSVSWYQQTPGQGLQFLFEYFSETQRNKGNFPGRFSGRQFSNSRSEMNVSTLELGDSALYLCASSLMETNSPLHFGNGTRLTVT.

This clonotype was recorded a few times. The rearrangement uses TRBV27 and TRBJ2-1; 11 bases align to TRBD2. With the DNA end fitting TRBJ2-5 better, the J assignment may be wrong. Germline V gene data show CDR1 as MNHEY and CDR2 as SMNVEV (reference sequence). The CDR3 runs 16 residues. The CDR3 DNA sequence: TGTGCCAACCTAATGGGGACTAGCGGCCGGCAAGAGACCCAGTACTTC. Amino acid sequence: CANLMGTSGRQETQYF.

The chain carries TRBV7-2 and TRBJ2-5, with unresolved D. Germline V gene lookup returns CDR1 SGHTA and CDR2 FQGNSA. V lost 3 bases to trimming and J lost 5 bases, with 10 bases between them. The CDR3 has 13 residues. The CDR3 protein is CASSLISRETQYF. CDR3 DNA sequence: TGTGCCAGCAGCTTGATCAGTCGGGAGACCCAGTACTTC.

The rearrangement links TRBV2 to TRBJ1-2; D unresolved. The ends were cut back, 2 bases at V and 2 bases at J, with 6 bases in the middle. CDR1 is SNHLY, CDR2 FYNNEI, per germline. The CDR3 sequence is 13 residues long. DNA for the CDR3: TGTGCCAGCAGTGAATGGCAGAACTATGGCTACACCTTC. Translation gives CASSEWQNYGYTF.

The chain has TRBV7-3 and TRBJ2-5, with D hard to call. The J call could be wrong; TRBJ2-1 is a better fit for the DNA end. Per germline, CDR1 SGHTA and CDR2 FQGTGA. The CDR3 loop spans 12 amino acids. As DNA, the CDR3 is TGTGCCAGCAGCTCCAGTGCTGGTGAGCAGTTCTTC. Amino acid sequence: CASSSSAGEQFF.

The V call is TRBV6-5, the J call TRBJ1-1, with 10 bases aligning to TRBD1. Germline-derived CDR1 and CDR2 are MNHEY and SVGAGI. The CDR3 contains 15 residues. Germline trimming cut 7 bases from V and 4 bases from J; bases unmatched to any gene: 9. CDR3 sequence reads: CASKRDRGLGTEAFF. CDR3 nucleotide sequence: TGTGCCAGCAAACGAGACAGGGGGCTTGGCACTGAAGCTTTCTTT.

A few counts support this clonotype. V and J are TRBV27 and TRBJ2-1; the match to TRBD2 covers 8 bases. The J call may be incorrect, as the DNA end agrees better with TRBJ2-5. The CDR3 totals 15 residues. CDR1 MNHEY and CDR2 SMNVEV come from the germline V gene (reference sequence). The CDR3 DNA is TGTGCCAGCAGTCCCCCGGGAGGGCGTAAAGAGACCCAGTACTTC. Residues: CASSPPGGRKETQYF.

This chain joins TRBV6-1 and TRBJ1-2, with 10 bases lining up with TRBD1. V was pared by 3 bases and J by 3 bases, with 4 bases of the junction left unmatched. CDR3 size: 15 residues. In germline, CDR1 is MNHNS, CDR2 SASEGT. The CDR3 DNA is TGTGCCAGCAGTGACGAGACAGGGGGCGACTATGGCTACACCTTC. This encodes CASSDETGGDYGYTF.

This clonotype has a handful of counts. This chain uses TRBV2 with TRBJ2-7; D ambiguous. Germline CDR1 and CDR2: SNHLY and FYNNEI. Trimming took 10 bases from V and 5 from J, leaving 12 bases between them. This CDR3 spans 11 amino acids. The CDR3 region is CATSPLNEQYF. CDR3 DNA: TGTGCCACAAGCCCCCTAAACGAGCAGTACTTC.

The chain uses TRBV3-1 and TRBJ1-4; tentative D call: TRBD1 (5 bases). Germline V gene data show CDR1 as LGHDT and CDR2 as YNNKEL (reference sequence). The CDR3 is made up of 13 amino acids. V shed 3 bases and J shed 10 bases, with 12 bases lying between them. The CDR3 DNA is TGTGCCAGCAGCCACGGGACCGAGGGAAAACTGTTTTTT. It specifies CASSHGTEGKLFF.

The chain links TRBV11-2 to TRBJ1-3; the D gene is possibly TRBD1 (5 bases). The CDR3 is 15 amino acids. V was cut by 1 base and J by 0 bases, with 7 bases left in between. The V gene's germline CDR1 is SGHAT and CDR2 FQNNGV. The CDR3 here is CASSLGTFSGNTIYF. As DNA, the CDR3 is TGTGCCAGCAGCTTAGGGACATTCTCTGGAAACACCATATATTTT.

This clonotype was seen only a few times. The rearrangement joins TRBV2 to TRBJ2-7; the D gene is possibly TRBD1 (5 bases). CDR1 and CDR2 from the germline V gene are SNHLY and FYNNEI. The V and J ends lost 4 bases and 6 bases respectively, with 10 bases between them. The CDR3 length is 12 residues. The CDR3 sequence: CASSAAGPEQYF. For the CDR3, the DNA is TGTGCCAGCAGTGCGGCAGGGCCCGAGCAGTACTTC.

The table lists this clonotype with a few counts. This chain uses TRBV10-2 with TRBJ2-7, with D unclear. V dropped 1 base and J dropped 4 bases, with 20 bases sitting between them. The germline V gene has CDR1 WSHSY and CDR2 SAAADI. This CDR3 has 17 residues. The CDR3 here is CASSEYRAALDSYEQYF. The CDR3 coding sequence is TGCGCCAGCAGTGAGTACCGGGCAGCGTTAGACTCTTACGAGCAGTACTTC.

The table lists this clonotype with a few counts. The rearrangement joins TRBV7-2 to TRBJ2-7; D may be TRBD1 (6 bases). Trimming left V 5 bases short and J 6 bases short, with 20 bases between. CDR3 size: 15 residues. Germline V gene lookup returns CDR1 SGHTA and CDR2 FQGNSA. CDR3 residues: CASSPRDIGTGEQYF. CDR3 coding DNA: TGTGCCAGCAGCCCCCGGGACATCGGAACTGGCGAGCAGTACTTC.

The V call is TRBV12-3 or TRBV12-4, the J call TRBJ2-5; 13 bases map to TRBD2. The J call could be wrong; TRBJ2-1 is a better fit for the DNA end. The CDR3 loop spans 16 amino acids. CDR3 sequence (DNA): TGTGCCAGCAGTTTAGCCCGGACTAGCGGGAGAAATGAGCAGTTCTTC. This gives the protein CASSLARTSGRNEQFF.

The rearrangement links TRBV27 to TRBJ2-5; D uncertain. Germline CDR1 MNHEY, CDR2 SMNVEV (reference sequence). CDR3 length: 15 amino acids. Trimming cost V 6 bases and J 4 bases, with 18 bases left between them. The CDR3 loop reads CASSPWGPRAETQYF. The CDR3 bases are TGTGCCAGCAGCCCCTGGGGTCCACGGGCAGAGACCCAGTACTTC.

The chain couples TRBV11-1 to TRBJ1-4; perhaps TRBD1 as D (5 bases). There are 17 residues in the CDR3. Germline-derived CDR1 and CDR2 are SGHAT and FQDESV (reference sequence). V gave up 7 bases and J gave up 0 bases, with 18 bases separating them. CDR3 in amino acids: CASTRDPQGATNEKLFF. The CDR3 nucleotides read TGTGCCAGCACGCGGGACCCACAAGGGGCAACTAATGAAAAACTGTTTTTT.

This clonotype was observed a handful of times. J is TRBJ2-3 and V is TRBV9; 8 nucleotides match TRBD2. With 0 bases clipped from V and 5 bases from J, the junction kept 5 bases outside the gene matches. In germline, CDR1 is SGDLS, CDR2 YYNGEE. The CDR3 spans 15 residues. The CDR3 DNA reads TGTGCCAGCAGCGTAGAAGCGGGAGTAGTAGATACGCAGTATTTT. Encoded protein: CASSVEAGVVDTQYF.

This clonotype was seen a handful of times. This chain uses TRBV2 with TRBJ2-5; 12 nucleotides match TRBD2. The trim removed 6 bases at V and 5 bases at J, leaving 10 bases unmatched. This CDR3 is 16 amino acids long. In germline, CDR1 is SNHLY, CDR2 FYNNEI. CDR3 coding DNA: TGTGCCAGCAGAGACGGGACTAGCGGGTCATGGGAGACCCAGTACTTC. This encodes CASRDGTSGSWETQYF.

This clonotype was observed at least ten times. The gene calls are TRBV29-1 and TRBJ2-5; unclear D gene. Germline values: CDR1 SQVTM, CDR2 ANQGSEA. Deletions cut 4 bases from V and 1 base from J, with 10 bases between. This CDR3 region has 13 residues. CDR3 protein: CSVVPRAQETQYF. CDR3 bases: TGCAGCGTTGTCCCCCGGGCCCAAGAGACCCAGTACTTC.

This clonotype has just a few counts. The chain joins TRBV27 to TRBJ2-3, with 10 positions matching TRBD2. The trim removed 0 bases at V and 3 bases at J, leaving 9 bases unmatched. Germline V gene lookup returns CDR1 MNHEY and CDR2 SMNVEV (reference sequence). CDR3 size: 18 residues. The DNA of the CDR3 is TGTGCCAGCAGTTTATCGAGTCTAGCGGGAGCAGGGACAGATACGCAGTATTTT. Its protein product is CASSLSSLAGAGTDTQYF.

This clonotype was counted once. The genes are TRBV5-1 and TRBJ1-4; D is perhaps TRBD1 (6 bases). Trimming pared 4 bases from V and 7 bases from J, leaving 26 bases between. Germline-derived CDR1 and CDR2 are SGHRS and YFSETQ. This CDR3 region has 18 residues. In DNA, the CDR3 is TGCGCCAGCAGCCCCAGAACAGGGTTCCCAGGAGGTCGTGAAAAACTGTTTTTT. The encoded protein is CASSPRTGFPGGREKLFF. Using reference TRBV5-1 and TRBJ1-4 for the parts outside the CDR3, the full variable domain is KAGVTQTPRYLIKTRGQQVTLSCSPISGHRSVSWYQQTPGQGLQFLFEYFSETQRNKGNFPGRFSGRQFSNSRSEMNVSTLELGDSALYLCASSPRTGFPGGREKLFFGSGTQLSVL.

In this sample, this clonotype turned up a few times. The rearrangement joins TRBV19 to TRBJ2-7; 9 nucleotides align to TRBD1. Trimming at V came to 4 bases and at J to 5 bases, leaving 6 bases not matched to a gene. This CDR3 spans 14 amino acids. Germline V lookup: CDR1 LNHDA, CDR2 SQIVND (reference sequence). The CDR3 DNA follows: TGTGCCAGTAGTACACAGGGGGCGCGAGACGAGCAGTACTTC. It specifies CASSTQGARDEQYF.